The rows below give T cell receptor beta chains drawn from one sample of a study of blood T cell repertoires in COVID-19. Sequenced by immunoSEQ multiplex PCR; TCRdb stores in-frame clones only, minus some. The sample lists about 190,000 clones, 90% occurring once. What was sequenced was peripheral blood. These receptors were collected from a man between 45 and 60 years old with acute or convalescent COVID-19. Both conserved end residues are trimmed from each CDR3. The size field is filled for only some rows; it gives once, few, many or a size class.

v_call: TRBV9
clone_size: NA
j_call: TRBJ1-2
cdr3_aa: ASSSWGETQDHGYT

v_call: TRBV19
clone_size: NA
j_call: TRBJ1-5
cdr3_aa: ARRTPGQGTTSNQPQH

v_call: TRBV1
clone_size: once
j_call: TRBJ1-1
cdr3_aa: TSSQAEGQTNTEAF

v_call: TRBV28
clone_size: NA
j_call: TRBJ1-4
cdr3_aa: ASSLFGRGRGKLF

v_call: TRBV2
clone_size: NA
j_call: TRBJ1-1
cdr3_aa: ASLFGQGNTEAF

v_call: TRBV24-1
clone_size: NA
j_call: TRBJ1-2
cdr3_aa: ATSARALGGYT

v_call: TRBV27
clone_size: NA
j_call: TRBJ1-6
cdr3_aa: ASSYQGYNSPLH

v_call: TRBV7-9
clone_size: once
j_call: TRBJ2-1
cdr3_aa: ASSLFDGGATTYNEQF

v_call: TRBV7-9
clone_size: once
j_call: TRBJ2-3
cdr3_aa: ASSHGQGHPYTQY

v_call: TRBV7-2
clone_size: NA
j_call: TRBJ2-3
cdr3_aa: ASSTASGRSTDTQY

v_call: TRBV18
clone_size: NA
j_call: TRBJ2-5
cdr3_aa: ASSRNRQGAFLETQY

v_call: TRBV3-1/TRBV3-2
clone_size: NA
j_call: TRBJ2-7
cdr3_aa: ASSRTSSGSHEQY

v_call: TRBV9
clone_size: NA
j_call: TRBJ2-2
cdr3_aa: ASSVGLFSTTNTGELF